This T cell receptor (beta chain) emerged from a study of CD8 T cells in ankylosing spondylitis. Study results and limitations: Characteristic of ankylosing spondylitis blood, it appeared, was a TCR beta motif comprising roughly 8 highly homologous variants.

MiXCR, applied by TCRdb to the 5' RACE reads, yields one record per CDR3 protein. The data contain some 30,000 distinct CDR3 sequences, 13% to 15% of them seen just once; the ten biggest clones take up approximately 35%. In its sample, this clonotype was seen a few times. Antigen unknown. The specimen sequenced was blood. This clonotype was obtained from a male donor with ankylosing spondylitis or in good health (not recorded which).

The CDR3 sequence: CASSLMAGATGELFF. The CDR3 nucleotides are TGCGCCAGCAGCTTGATGGCGGGGGCCACCGGGGAGCTGTTTTTT. The genes are TRBV5-1 and TRBJ2-2; D may be TRBD2 (7 bases). Germline lookup yields CDR1 SGHRS and CDR2 YFSETQ. This CDR3 has 15 amino acids. V was shortened by 1 base and J by 4 bases, with 11 bases between the two germline ends.